This T cell receptor (beta chain) was observed in a study of cytotoxic CD8 clonotypes in ibrutinib-treated CLL. Per the germline V gene, CDR1 is SNHLY and CDR2 is FYNNEI. The ends were cut back, 5 bases at V and 4 bases at J, with 12 bases in the middle. CDR3 length: 13 amino acids. TCRdb's copy holds only in-frame clones and misses some; the assay was immunoSEQ multiplex PCR. The table lists roughly 250,000 clones, 70% of them singletons, with 15% in the top ten. The sequence was obtained from a human donor with chronic lymphocytic leukemia. The chain couples TRBV2 to TRBJ2-7; D perhaps matches TRBD2 (6 bases). The sample was PBMCs, taken after 24 months of ibrutinib treatment. CDR3 DNA sequence: TGTGCCAGCAGTCGGGACTTAGAATACGAGCAGTACTTC. Amino acids: CASSRDLEYEQYF.